The TCR beta chain described here comes from a study of T cell repertoires in cytomegalovirus infection. Study as a whole: Evidence of both CMV infection and a matching HLA type came from public TCR beta signatures.

This clonotype has just a few counts. TCRdb re-derived calls from the reads in MiXCR, one entry per CDR3 protein. The top ten clones hold under 9% of a sample with fewer than 400,000 distinct CDR3 sequences, roughly 18% of them seen once. Trimming removed 3 bases from V and 3 bases from J, with 8 bases in between. The CDR3 sequence is 13 residues long. Per germline, CDR1 KGHSH and CDR2 LQKENI. This clonotype originated in a human donor in good health (CMV status not recorded). Some clones in this sample may be carry-over from other donors' samples. The sample comprised PBMCs. The rearrangement joins TRBV18 to TRBJ2-5, with D possibly TRBD2 on 6 matching bases. CDR3 loop: CASSPGLEETQYF. The CDR3 nucleotides are TGTGCCAGCTCACCGGGACTCGAAGAGACCCAGTACTTC.